These T cell receptor beta chains were read from a single sample in a study of fetal regulatory T cell absence and autoimmunity. Sequencing was performed with immunoSEQ multiplex PCR; in TCRdb, only in-frame clones are kept and a portion is missing. This table has about 95,000 clones, around 72% appearing once. The sequenced sample was pancreas tissue. The origin of the receptors is a male donor with IPEX syndrome. Both conserved end residues are part of each CDR3. D genes are given only for firm matches. Clone size, where shown, is once, few, many, or a class for clones that have expanded.

d_call | clone_size | j_call | v_call | cdr3_aa | cdr3_nt
. | few | TRBJ2-7 | TRBV10-2 | CASRWDGPYEQYF | TGCGCCAGCAGATGGGACGGCCCCTACGAGCAGTACTTC
. | few | TRBJ1-2 | TRBV29-1 | CSVGGYTF | TGCAGCGTTGGTGGCTACACCTTC
. | . | TRBJ1-2 | TRBV4-1 | CASSQAPNYGYTF | TGCGCCAGCAGCCAAGCCCCTAACTATGGCTACACCTTC
. | . | TRBJ1-2 | TRBV7-2 | CASSFRGGYYGYTF | TGTGCCAGCAGCTTCAGGGGAGGATACTATGGCTACACCTTC
TRBD2 | . | TRBJ2-5 | TRBV7-9 | CASSLVSGLAGGYQETQYF | TGTGCCAGCAGCTTAGTGTCCGGTCTAGCGGGGGGTTACCAAGAGACCCAGTACTTC
TRBD2 | few | TRBJ2-2 | TRBV2 | CASSWTSEGTITGELFF | TGTGCCAGCAGTTGGACTAGCGAGGGCACCATCACCGGGGAGCTGTTTTTT
. | . | TRBJ1-2 | TRBV7-9 | CASSLTGYGYTF | TGTGCCAGCAGCTTGACAGGCTATGGCTACACCTTC
TRBD2 | once | TRBJ2-5 | TRBV15 | CATSSALAGGETQYF | TGTGCCACCAGCAGTGCACTAGCGGGAGGGGAGACCCAGTACTTC
. | . | TRBJ2-1 | TRBV5-4 | CASSLGGYTGYNEQFF | TGTGCCAGCAGCTTGGGTGGTTACACTGGGTACAATGAGCAGTTCTTC
TRBD2 | . | TRBJ2-1 | TRBV10-3 | CAIRRLAHYNEQFF | TGTGCCATCAGGCGACTAGCGCACTACAATGAGCAGTTCTTC
. | . | TRBJ1-6 | TRBV7-8 | CASSLAGGNSPLHF | TGTGCCAGCAGCTTAGCAGGGGGTAATTCACCCCTCCACTTT
. | . | TRBJ2-1 | TRBV12-5 | CASAPWRGYEQFF | TGTGCTAGTGCCCCCTGGAGAGGCTATGAGCAGTTCTTC
. | . | TRBJ2-7 | TRBV7-9 | CASSLHRALNYEQYF | TGTGCCAGCAGCCTTCATAGGGCCCTGAACTACGAGCAGTACTTC
. | . | TRBJ1-3 | TRBV6-1 | CASSDRDTIYF | TGTGCCAGCAGTGACAGGGACACCATATATTTT
. | . | TRBJ2-7 | TRBV30 | CAWSRDSYEQYF | TGTGCCTGGAGTAGAGATTCCTACGAGCAGTACTTC
. | once | TRBJ2-7 | TRBV4-3 | CASSPWRGLSYEQYF | TGCGCCAGCAGCCCGTGGCGGGGGCTCTCCTACGAGCAGTACTTC
. | . | TRBJ2-7 | TRBV7-9 | CASSSPPGEQYF | TGTGCCAGCAGCTCCCCCCCGGGAGAGCAGTACTTC
TRBD1 | few | TRBJ1-2 | TRBV5-1 | CATSSARGQDGYTF | TGCGCCACCTCCTCCGCCAGGGGGCAGGATGGCTACACCTTC
. | . | TRBJ2-7 | TRBV21-1 | CASSGPGLAGARNEQYF | TGTGCCAGCAGCGGACCGGGACTAGCGGGAGCGCGGAACGAGCAGTACTTC
TRBD1 | . | TRBJ2-5 | TRBV7-6 | CASSFLDRGKETQYF | TGTGCCAGCAGCTTCCTAGACAGGGGGAAAGAGACCCAGTACTTC
. | . | TRBJ2-7 | TRBV4-2 | CASSHPGWVYEQYF | TGTGCCAGCAGCCATCCAGGGTGGGTCTACGAGCAGTACTTC
. | . | TRBJ2-1 | TRBV4-1 | CASSQEGTRDYNEQFF | TGCGCCAGCAGCCAAGAGGGAACTCGAGACTACAATGAGCAGTTCTTC
. | . | TRBJ2-1 | TRBV12-2 | CASRLAPHRFGNEQFF | TGTGCAAGTCGCTTAGCCCCACATCGGTTTGGCAATGAGCAGTTCTTC
TRBD2 | once | TRBJ2-5 | TRBV4-1 | CASSQLGLAGNQETQYF | TGCGCCAGCAGCCAATTGGGACTAGCGGGAAACCAAGAGACCCAGTACTTC
. | . | TRBJ1-1 | TRBV7-9 | CASSLSRDTEAFF | TGTGCCAGCAGCTTATCCAGGGACACTGAAGCTTTCTTT
TRBD1 | . | TRBJ1-4 | TRBV9 | CASSVGDRGREKLFF | TGTGCCAGCAGCGTAGGGGACAGGGGAAGGGAAAAACTGTTTTTT
. | . | TRBJ1-1 | TRBV6-6 | CASSYRGNTEAFF | TGTGCCAGCAGTTACAGGGGGAACACTGAAGCTTTCTTT
TRBD2 | . | TRBJ2-1 | TRBV11-2 | CASSPTGTSVYNEQFF | TGTGCCAGCAGCCCGACCGGGACTAGCGTCTACAATGAGCAGTTCTTC
TRBD1 | . | TRBJ2-5 | TRBV7-2 | CASSFDREETQYF | TGTGCCAGCAGCTTCGACAGGGAAGAGACCCAGTACTTC
. | . | TRBJ2-7 | TRBV5-6 | CASSVGRTDPYEQYF | TGTGCCAGCAGCGTTGGGAGGACAGACCCCTACGAGCAGTACTTC
TRBD2 | . | TRBJ2-7 | TRBV5-6 | CASSLGLAEFYEQYF | TGTGCCAGCAGCTTGGGGCTAGCGGAATTCTACGAGCAGTACTTC
TRBD1 | . | TRBJ1-1 | TRBV29-1 | CSVVDRGMNTEAFF | TGCAGCGTTGTCGACAGGGGAATGAACACTGAAGCTTTCTTT
TRBD2 | . | TRBJ2-1 | TRBV7-2 | CASSSGLAGYNEQFF | TGTGCCAGCAGCTCGGGACTAGCGGGATACAATGAGCAGTTCTTC
TRBD2 | . | TRBJ2-3 | TRBV4-1 | CASSRTSGALTDTQYF | TGCGCCAGCAGCCGGACTAGCGGGGCCCTCACAGATACGCAGTATTTT
. | . | TRBJ1-1 | TRBV29-1 | CSAEGLGDTEAFF | TGCAGCGCGGAGGGCCTCGGGGACACTGAAGCTTTCTTT
TRBD2 | . | TRBJ2-6 | TRBV14 | CASSRLGGLDVLTF | TGTGCCAGCAGCCGCCTGGGAGGGTTGGACGTCCTGACTTTC
. | . | TRBJ1-1 | TRBV13 | CASSSQGVGNTEAFF | TGTGCCAGCAGCTCACAAGGGGTGGGGAACACTGAAGCTTTCTTT
TRBD1 | . | TRBJ1-2 | TRBV7-9 | CASGTGTGVYGYTF | TGTGCCAGCGGAACCGGGACAGGGGTCTATGGCTACACCTTC
TRBD2 | . | TRBJ2-3 | TRBV13 | CASSPSHGGAEDTQYF | TGTGCCAGCAGCCCAAGTCACGGGGGGGCCGAGGATACGCAGTATTTT
. | . | TRBJ2-2 | TRBV2 | CASRGPGHWNTGELFF | TGTGCCAGCAGGGGGCCGGGACACTGGAACACCGGGGAGCTGTTTTTT
TRBD1 | . | TRBJ2-5 | TRBV12-5 | CASGLASGGGETQYF | TGTGCTAGTGGTTTGGCCTCAGGGGGCGGGGAGACCCAGTACTTC
TRBD1 | . | TRBJ1-2 | TRBV29-1 | CSVEDRDRDGYTF | TGCAGCGTTGAAGATCGGGACAGGGATGGCTACACCTTC
. | few | TRBJ2-2 | TRBV6-1 | CAEGLAGELFF | TGTGCCGAAGGCTTAGCCGGGGAGCTGTTTTTT
. | . | TRBJ2-2 | TRBV10-3 | CAISTSGGSTGELFF | .
TRBD2 | . | TRBJ2-7 | TRBV7-9 | CASSWGVGLAAYEQYF | TGTGCCAGCAGCTGGGGGGTGGGACTAGCGGCCTACGAGCAGTACTTC
TRBD1 | . | TRBJ2-3 | TRBV7-2 | CASSQGASTDTQYF | TGTGCCAGCAGCCAGGGGGCTAGCACAGATACGCAGTATTTT